This T cell receptor (beta chain) was found in a study of yellow fever vaccine responses in identical twins. Study outcomes and limitations: In identical twins, vaccine T cell responses appeared partly shared and partly individual.

Regarding this clonotype: Its cognate antigen is unknown.

TCRdb processed the RT-PCR reads anew with MiXCR; each CDR3 protein has one entry. The table lists 8,300 or so distinct CDR3 sequences, around 80% of them singletons. V lost 4 bases and J lost 2; bases outside the gene matches: 10. Per the germline V gene, CDR1 is SGHDN and CDR2 is FVKESK. This CDR3 has 18 residues. The chain couples TRBV14 to TRBJ2-1; 11 nucleotides match TRBD2. The sample here was T cells from blood (PBMCs), unsorted or a sorted subset (not recorded which), taken before or after yellow fever vaccination (not recorded which). This sequence originates from a young woman who received the yellow fever vaccine. CDR3 region: CASSLTSGSPLAYNEQFF. For the CDR3, the DNA is TGTGCCAGCAGCCTTACTAGCGGGAGTCCTCTTGCCTACAATGAGCAGTTCTTC.